This T cell receptor beta chain was identified in a study of OX40 agonist ivuxolimab in advanced cancers. Across the whole study: A diagnosis of hepatocellular carcinoma, melanoma, renal cell or head and neck cancer was present in dose-escalation patients. Three patients got partial responses; one had hepatocellular carcinoma and two had cutaneous melanoma.

The V end was cut by 9 bases, the J end by 3 bases, with 14 bases between. CDR3 length: 14 residues. From germline, CDR1 is LNHDA and CDR2 SQIVND (reference sequence). Here immunoSEQ multiplex PCR was the method, and the copy in TCRdb shows in-frame clones only, minus some. The repertoire has fewer than 85,000 clones, 88% of them found once; the top ten carry less than 0.9%. Overall study findings and caveats: Among T cells, CD8+ cells averaged more expanded clones than CD4+ cells.

On this clone itself: Its matching antigen is unknown.

The specimen was CD4+ or CD8+ T cells sorted from blood, collected in a trial of the OX40 agonist ivuxolimab. The chain joins TRBV19 to TRBJ1-4; D is uncertain. The TCR was taken from an adult with an advanced solid tumor such as melanoma, head and neck, liver or kidney cancer. The CDR3 is CASHPDRANEKLFF. As DNA, the CDR3 is TGTGCCAGCCACCCGGACCGAGCTAATGAAAAACTGTTTTTT.